Presented here are 13 T cell receptor beta chains from one specimen sequenced in a study of blood T cell repertoires in COVID-19. Libraries were prepared by immunoSEQ multiplex PCR; TCRdb keeps only in-frame clonotypes and omits some of them. The data contain more than 300,000 clones, roughly 90% of them singletons. The specimen sequenced was peripheral blood. The origin of the receptors is a woman aged 25-40 years with COVID-19, enrolled during active disease.

This clone was detected once. V is TRBV4-1 and J is TRBJ2-7; 9 positions agree with TRBD1. Germline CDR1 is MGHRA and CDR2 is YSYEKL. With V trimmed by 1 base and J by 6 bases, 7 bases remained unmatched. The CDR3 sequence is 15 residues long. In DNA form, the CDR3 reads TGCGCCAGCAGCCAAGGGGGACAGGGCGGATCCGAGCAGTACGTC. This gives the protein CASSQGGQGGSEQYV.

The rearrangement links TRBV28 to TRBJ1-1; tentatively, D is TRBD1 (6 bases). Germline loops: CDR1 MDHEN, CDR2 SYDVKM. The CDR3 runs 13 residues. Trimming pared 1 base from V and 11 bases from J, leaving 14 bases between. The CDR3 here is CASSLFSDRSAFF. The CDR3 nucleotides read TGTGCCAGCAGTTTATTTAGTGACAGGTCGGCTTTCTTT.

This chain connects TRBV5-6 to TRBJ2-7; maybe TRBD1 (5 bases). CDR3 length: 14 residues. Germline V gene sequence: CDR1 SGHDT, CDR2 YYEEEE. V was trimmed by 0 bases and J by 4 bases, leaving 11 bases between them. CDR3: CASSLGQGFYEQYV. The CDR3 DNA reads as TGTGCCAGCAGCTTGGGGCAGGGATTTTACGAGCAGTACGTC.

This chain connects TRBV11-2 to TRBJ1-2, with D maybe TRBD1 (6 bases). V lost 3 bases to trimming and J lost 4 bases, with 15 bases between them. The CDR3 runs 15 residues. The germline gives CDR1 SGHAT, CDR2 FQNNGV. The CDR3 DNA follows: TGTGCCAGCAGCTTCCTCACAGGGTTGTCCTATGGCTACACCTTC. This encodes CASSFLTGLSYGYTF.

This clone was seen just once. This rearrangement joins TRBV5-1 to TRBJ2-7; 8 nucleotides agree with TRBD1. Trimming removed 6 bases from V and 0 bases from J; junction bases left unmatched: 5. Germline loops: CDR1 SGHRS, CDR2 YFSETQ. The length of the CDR3 is 14 residues. The DNA for the CDR3 is TGCGCCAGCAAGGGACAGGTGAGCTCCTACGAGCAGTACTTC. The encoded protein is CASKGQVSSYEQYF.

This clone occurred a few times. The chain recombines TRBV5-1 with TRBJ1-1; 8 positions agree with TRBD1. V dropped 1 base and J dropped 6; count of bases not matched to a gene: 8. The CDR3 has 15 amino acids. The germline CDR1 and CDR2 sequences are SGHRS and YFSETQ. The CDR3 DNA follows: TGCGCCAGCAGCTTGAGGCCAGGGGGCGATGCTGAAGCTTTCTTT. It is translated as CASSLRPGGDAEAFF.

V and J are TRBV5-1 and TRBJ2-2, with TRBD1 matching over 9 bases. Germline V gives CDR1 SGHRS, CDR2 YFSETQ. V was pared by 4 bases and J by 6 bases, with 10 bases of the junction left unmatched. The CDR3 extends over 16 amino acids. CDR3 sequence reads: CASSPNRDRAPGELFF. CDR3 DNA: TGCGCCAGCAGCCCAAATCGGGACAGGGCCCCCGGGGAGCTGTTTTTT. Supplemented by reference TRBV5-1 and TRBJ2-2, the full variable domain reads KAGVTQTPRYLIKTRGQQVTLSCSPISGHRSVSWYQQTPGQGLQFLFEYFSETQRNKGNFPGRFSGRQFSNSRSEMNVSTLELGDSALYLCASSPNRDRAPGELFFGEGSRLTVL.

The chain has TRBV6-5 and TRBJ1-6; D gene uncertain. The V end was cut by 2 bases, the J end by 3 bases, with 11 bases between. The CDR3 consists of 16 residues. The germline V gene encodes CDR1 MNHEY and CDR2 SVGAGI. The CDR3 DNA reads TGTGCCAGCAGTTACCGCGGCCGACTCTATAATTCACCCCTCCACTTT. This gives the protein CASSYRGRLYNSPLHF.

The CDR3 nucleotides are TGTGCCAGCAGCCGGGAGGGGGGCTTCCTCCACTTT. It encodes CASSREGGFLHF. V gene TRBV6-6 combines with J gene TRBJ1-6, with D maybe TRBD1 (6 bases). There are 12 residues in the CDR3. V lost 6 bases and J lost 15, with 15 bases in between. The germline CDR1 and CDR2 sequences are MNHNY and SVGAGI (reference sequence).

The V call is TRBV6-2 or TRBV6-3, the J call TRBJ2-6; a weak D match, TRBD1 (5 bases). Germline V lookup: CDR1 MNHEY, CDR2 SVGEGT. This CDR3 region has 19 residues. The ends were cut back, 3 bases at V and 0 bases at J, with 18 bases in the middle. Here the CDR3 reads CASSYRQPLSFSGANVLTF. In nucleotides, the CDR3 is TGTGCCAGCAGTTATCGACAGCCACTATCTTTCTCTGGGGCCAACGTCCTGACTTTC.

The V call is TRBV6-2 or TRBV6-3, the J call TRBJ1-5; D is unresolved. The CDR3 length is 16 residues. The V end lost 5 bases, the J end lost 0 bases, and 14 bases lay between the germline ends. Germline values: CDR1 MNHEY, CDR2 SVGEGT. CDR3 protein: CASSRRQQNSNQPQHF. The CDR3 region has the DNA TGTGCCAGCAGTCGCAGACAACAAAATAGCAATCAGCCCCAGCATTTT.

V is TRBV27 and J is TRBJ2-2, with TRBD1 identical over 8 bases. After removal of 5 bases from V and 7 bases from J, the junction contained 6 bases not matched to a gene. This CDR3 is 14 amino acids long. Germline V CDR1 and CDR2: MNHEY, SMNVEV (reference sequence). The CDR3 nucleotides read TGTGCCAGCAGTCAGGGGGCTGGAGGCGGGGAGCTGTTTTTT. This gives the protein CASSQGAGGGELFF.

This sequence joins TRBV12-3 or TRBV12-4 and TRBJ2-7; 7 bases line up with TRBD2. The CDR3 has 12 residues. V trimming: 3 bases; J trimming: 5 bases; junction bases outside the gene matches: 1. The CDR3 sequence is CASSLGGNEQYV. CDR3 sequence (DNA): TGTGCCAGCAGTTTGGGAGGGAACGAGCAGTACGTC.